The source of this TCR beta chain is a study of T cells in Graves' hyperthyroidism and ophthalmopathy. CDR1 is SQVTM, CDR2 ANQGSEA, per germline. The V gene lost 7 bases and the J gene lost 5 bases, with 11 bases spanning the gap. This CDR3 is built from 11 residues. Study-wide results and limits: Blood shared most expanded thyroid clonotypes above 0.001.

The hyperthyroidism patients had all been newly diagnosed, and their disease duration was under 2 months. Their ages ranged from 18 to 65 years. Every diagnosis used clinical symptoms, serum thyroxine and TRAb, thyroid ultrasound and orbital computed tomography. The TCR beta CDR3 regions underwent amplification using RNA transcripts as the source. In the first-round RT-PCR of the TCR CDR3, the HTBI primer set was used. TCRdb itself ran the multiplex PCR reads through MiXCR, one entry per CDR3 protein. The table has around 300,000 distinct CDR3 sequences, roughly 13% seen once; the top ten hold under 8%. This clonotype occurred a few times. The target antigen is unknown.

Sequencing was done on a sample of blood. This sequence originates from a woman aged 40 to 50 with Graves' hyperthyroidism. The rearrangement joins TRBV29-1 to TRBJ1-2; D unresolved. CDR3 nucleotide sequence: TGCAGCGCCGGACGGCTATATGGCTACACCTTC. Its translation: CSAGRLYGYTF.